Here is one TCR beta chain with its context. What it recognizes is unknown. This entry comes from a study of identical twins. Study outcomes and limitations: Reduced insertions were recorded for abundant cord blood beta clonotypes, with no such pattern in memory repertoires.

Trimming took 5 bases from V and 4 from J; bases not matched to a gene: 5. CDR3 size: 14 residues. TCRdb passed the 5' RACE reads through MiXCR, listing each CDR3 protein once. This table holds about 190,000 distinct CDR3 sequences, around a sixth found once. In addition, the sample was reused for a study of T cells expressing NK-cell markers.

This chain uses TRBV12-3 or TRBV12-4 with TRBJ2-5; TRBD2 matches 9 bases. Sample: CD8+ T cells sorted from blood. This TCR derives from a woman aged 18-29 years in good health. This CDR3 is CASSRGLAPETQYF. CDR3 in DNA: TGTGCCAGCAGTCGGGGACTAGCACCAGAGACCCAGTACTTC.